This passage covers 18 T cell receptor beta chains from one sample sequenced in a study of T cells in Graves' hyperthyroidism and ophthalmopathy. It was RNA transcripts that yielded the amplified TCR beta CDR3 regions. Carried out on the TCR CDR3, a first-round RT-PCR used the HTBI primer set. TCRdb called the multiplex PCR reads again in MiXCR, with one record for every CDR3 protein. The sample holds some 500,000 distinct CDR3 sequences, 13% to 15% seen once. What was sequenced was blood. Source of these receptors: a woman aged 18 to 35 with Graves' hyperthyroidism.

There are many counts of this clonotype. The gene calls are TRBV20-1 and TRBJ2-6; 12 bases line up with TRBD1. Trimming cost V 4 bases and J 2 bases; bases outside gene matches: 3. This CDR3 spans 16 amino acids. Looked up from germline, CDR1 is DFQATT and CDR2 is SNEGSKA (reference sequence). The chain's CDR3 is CSAMGQGATGANVLTF. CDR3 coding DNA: TGCAGTGCTATGGGACAGGGGGCTACTGGGGCCAACGTCCTGACTTTC.

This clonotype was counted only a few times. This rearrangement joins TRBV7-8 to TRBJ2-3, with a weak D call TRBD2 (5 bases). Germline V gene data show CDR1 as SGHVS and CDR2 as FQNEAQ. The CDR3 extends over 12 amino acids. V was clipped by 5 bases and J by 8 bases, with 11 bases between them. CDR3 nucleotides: TGTGCCAGCAGCCTCCCCCGGGGTACGCAGTATTTT. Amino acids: CASSLPRGTQYF.

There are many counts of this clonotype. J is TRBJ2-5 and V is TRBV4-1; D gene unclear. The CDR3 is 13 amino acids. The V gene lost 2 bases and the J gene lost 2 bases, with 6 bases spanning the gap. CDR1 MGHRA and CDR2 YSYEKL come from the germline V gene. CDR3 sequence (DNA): TGCGCCAGCAGCCAAACGCTACAAGAGACCCAGTACTTC. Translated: CASSQTLQETQYF.

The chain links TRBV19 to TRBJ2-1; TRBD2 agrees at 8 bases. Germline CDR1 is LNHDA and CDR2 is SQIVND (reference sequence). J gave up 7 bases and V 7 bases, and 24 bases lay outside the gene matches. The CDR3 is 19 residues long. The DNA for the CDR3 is TGTGCCAGTACCGCCCGGGGGGGGACTACGAGGTTGTCTCATAATGAGCAGTTCTTC. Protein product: CASTARGGTTRLSHNEQFF.

The CDR3 region has the DNA TGTGCCTGGAGTGTAGCCCCGAACACTGAAGCTTTCTTT. Amino acid sequence: CAWSVAPNTEAFF. The genes are TRBV30 and TRBJ1-1, with D unclear. V shed 0 bases and J shed 1 base, with 6 bases lying between them. This CDR3 has 13 amino acids. In germline, CDR1 is GTSNPN, CDR2 SVGIG (reference sequence).

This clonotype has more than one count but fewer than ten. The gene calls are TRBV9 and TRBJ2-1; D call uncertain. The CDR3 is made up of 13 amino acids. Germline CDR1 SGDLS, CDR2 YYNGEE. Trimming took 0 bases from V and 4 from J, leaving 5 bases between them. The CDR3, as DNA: TGTGCCAGCAGCGTAGACTCGTACAATGAGCAGTTCTTC. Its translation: CASSVDSYNEQFF.

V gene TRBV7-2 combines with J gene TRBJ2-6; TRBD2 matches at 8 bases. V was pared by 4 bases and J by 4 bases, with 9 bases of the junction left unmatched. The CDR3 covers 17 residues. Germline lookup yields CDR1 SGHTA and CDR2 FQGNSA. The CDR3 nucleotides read TGTGCCAGCAGCTCCGCGGCAGGACTAGCAGGGGCCAACGTCCTGACTTTC. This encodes CASSSAAGLAGANVLTF.

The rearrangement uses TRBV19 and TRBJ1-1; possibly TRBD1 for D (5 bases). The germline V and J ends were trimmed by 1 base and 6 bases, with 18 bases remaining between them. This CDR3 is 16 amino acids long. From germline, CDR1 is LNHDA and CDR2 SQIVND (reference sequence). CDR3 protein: CASSIGQGLSIAEAFF. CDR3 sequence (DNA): TGTGCCAGTAGTATAGGGCAGGGTTTGTCAATAGCTGAAGCTTTCTTT.

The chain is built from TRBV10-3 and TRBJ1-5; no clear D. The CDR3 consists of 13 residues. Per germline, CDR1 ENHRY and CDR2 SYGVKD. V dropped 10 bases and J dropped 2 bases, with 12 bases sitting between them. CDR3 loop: CATPEFGNQPQHF. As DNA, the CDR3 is TGTGCCACGCCGGAGTTCGGCAATCAGCCCCAGCATTTT.

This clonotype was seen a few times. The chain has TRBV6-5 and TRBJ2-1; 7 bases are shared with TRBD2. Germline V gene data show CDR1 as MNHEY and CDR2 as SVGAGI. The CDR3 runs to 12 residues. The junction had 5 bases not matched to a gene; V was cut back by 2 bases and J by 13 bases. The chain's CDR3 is CASSYLSGNQFF. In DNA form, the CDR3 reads TGTGCCAGCAGTTACCTGAGCGGGAATCAGTTCTTC.

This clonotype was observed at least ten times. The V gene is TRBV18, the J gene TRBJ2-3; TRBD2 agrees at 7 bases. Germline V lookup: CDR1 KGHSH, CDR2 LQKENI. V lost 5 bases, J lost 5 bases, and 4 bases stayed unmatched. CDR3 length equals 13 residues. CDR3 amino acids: CASSAGAGDTQYF. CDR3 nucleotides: TGTGCCAGCTCAGCGGGAGCGGGAGATACGCAGTATTTT.

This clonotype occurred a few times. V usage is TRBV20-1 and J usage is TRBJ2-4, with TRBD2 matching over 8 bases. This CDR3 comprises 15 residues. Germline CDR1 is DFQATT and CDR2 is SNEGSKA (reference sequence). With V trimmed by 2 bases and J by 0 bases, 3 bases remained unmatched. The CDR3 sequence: CSARHSGVAKNIQYF. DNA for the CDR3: TGCAGTGCTAGACATAGCGGGGTAGCCAAAAACATTCAGTACTTC.

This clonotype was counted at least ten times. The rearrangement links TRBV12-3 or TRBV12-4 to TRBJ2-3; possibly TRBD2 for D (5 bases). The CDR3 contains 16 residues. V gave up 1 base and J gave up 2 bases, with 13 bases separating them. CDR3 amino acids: CASSLGGQPFTDTQYF. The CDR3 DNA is TGTGCCAGCAGTTTAGGAGGGCAGCCTTTCACAGATACGCAGTATTTT.

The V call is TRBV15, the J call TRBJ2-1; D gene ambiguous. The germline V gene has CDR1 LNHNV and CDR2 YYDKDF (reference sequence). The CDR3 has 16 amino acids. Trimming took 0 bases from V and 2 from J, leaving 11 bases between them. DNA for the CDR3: TGTGCCACCAGCAGAGATTATAGGCGAGCCTACAATGAGCAGTTCTTC. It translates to CATSRDYRRAYNEQFF.

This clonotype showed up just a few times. The CDR3: CASSVGGSGRAWRTDTQYF. CDR3 DNA sequence: TGTGCCAGCAGCGTAGGAGGTAGCGGGAGGGCCTGGCGCACAGATACGCAGTATTTT. This chain links TRBV9 with TRBJ2-3; 11 positions match TRBD2. In germline, CDR1 is SGDLS, CDR2 YYNGEE. After removal of 0 bases from V and 1 base from J, the junction contained 10 bases not matched to a gene. The CDR3 contains 19 residues.

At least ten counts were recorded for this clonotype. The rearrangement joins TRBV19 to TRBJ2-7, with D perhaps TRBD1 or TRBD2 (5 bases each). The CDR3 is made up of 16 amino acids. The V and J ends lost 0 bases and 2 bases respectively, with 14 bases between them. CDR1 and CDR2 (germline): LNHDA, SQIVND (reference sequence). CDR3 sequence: CASSIDGGGTPYEQYF. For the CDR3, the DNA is TGTGCCAGTAGTATAGATGGGGGTGGGACCCCCTACGAGCAGTACTTC.

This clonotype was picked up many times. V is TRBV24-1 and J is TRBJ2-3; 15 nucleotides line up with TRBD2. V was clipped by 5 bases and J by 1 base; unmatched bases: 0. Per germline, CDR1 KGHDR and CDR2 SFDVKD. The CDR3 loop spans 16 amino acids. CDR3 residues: CATSGTSGGGTDTQYF. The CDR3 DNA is TGTGCCACCAGTGGGACTAGCGGGGGGGGCACAGATACGCAGTATTTT.

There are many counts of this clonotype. The CDR3 reads CASSANRAGGGGEQFF. The CDR3 bases are TGCGCCAGCAGCGCGAATCGAGCGGGAGGAGGGGGTGAGCAGTTCTTC. The rearrangement joins TRBV5-1 to TRBJ2-1, with TRBD2 matching 9 bases. The germline CDR1 and CDR2 sequences are SGHRS and YFSETQ. CDR3 length: 16 amino acids. The V gene end was trimmed by 4 bases and the J gene end by 9 bases; junction bases not matched to a gene: 14. The whole variable domain, remainder taken from reference TRBV5-1 and TRBJ2-1, is KAGVTQTPRYLIKTRGQQVTLSCSPISGHRSVSWYQQTPGQGLQFLFEYFSETQRNKGNFPGRFSGRQFSNSRSEMNVSTLELGDSALYLCASSANRAGGGGEQFFGPGTRLTVL.